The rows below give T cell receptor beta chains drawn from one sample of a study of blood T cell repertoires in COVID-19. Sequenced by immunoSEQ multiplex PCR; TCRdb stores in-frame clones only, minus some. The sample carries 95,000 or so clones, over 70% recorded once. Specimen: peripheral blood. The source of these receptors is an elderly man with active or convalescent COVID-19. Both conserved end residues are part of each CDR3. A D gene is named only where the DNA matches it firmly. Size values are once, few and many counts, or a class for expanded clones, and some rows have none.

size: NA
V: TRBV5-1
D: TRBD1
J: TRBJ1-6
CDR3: CASSVGQGVEPLHF
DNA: TGCGCCAGCAGCGTCGGACAGGGTGTTGAACCCCTCCACTTT

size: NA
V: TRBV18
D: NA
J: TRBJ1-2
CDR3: CASSPPSGAYGYTF
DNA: TGTGCCAGCTCACCCCCTAGCGGGGCCTATGGCTACACCTTC

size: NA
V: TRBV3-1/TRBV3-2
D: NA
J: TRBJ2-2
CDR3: CASSQESLYGGLTTGELFF
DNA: TGTGCCAGCAGCCAAGAGTCTCTCTACGGGGGGCTAACCACCGGGGAGCTGTTTTTT

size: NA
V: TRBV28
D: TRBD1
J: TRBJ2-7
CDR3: CASSYGTGDPYEQYF
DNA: TGTGCCAGCAGCTACGGGACAGGGGACCCCTACGAGCAGTACTTC

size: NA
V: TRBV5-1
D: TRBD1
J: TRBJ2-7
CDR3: CASSTGDRPGYEQYF
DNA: TGCGCCAGCAGCACAGGGGACCGACCAGGCTACGAGCAGTACTTC

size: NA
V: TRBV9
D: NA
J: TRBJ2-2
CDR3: CASSVVLGTGELFF
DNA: TGTGCCAGCAGCGTAGTGCTCGGCACCGGGGAGCTGTTTTTT

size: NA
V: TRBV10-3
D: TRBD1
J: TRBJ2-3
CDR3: CAISEDRGRTDTQYF
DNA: TGTGCCATCAGCGAAGACAGGGGGCGCACAGATACGCAGTATTTT

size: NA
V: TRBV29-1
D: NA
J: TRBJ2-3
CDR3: CSVEGEDTGSTDTQYF
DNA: TGCAGCGTTGAAGGGGAGGACACGGGAAGCACAGATACGCAGTATTTT

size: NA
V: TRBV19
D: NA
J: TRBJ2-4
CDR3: CASSKVRGNLAKNIQYF
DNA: TGTGCCAGTAGTAAAGTAAGAGGAAACCTAGCCAAAAACATTCAGTACTTC

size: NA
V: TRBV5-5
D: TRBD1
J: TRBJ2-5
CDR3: CASSLPTGAAGGETQYF
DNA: TGTGCCAGCAGCTTACCGACAGGGGCCGCCGGAGGAGAGACCCAGTACTTC

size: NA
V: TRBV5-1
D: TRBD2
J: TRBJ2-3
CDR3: CASSLDDLGGGTDTQYF
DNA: TGCGCCAGCAGCTTGGACGACCTGGGGGGGGGCACAGATACGCAGTATTTT

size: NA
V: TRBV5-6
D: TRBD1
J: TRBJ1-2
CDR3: CASSLNRGVYGYTF
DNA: TGTGCCAGCAGCTTGAACAGGGGCGTCTATGGCTACACCTTC

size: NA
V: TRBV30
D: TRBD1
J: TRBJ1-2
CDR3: CACGLTGADGYTF
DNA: TGTGCCTGCGGCCTCACAGGGGCCGATGGCTACACCTTC

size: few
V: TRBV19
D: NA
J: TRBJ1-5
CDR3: CASTTGNSNQPQHF
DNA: TGTGCCAGCACCACAGGGAATAGCAATCAGCCCCAGCATTTT

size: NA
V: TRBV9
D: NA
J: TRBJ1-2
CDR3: CASSVSGIVDYGYTF
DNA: TGTGCCAGCAGCGTATCGGGTATAGTCGACTATGGCTACACCTTC

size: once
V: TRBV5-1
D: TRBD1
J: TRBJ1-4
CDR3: CASSLGPTGFYEKLFF
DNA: TGCGCCAGCAGCTTGGGACCGACAGGGTTTTATGAAAAACTGTTTTTT

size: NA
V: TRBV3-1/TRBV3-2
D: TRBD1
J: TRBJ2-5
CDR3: CASSQTGVGQGTETQYF
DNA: TGTGCCAGCAGCCAGACCGGCGTGGGACAGGGGACGGAGACCCAGTACTTC

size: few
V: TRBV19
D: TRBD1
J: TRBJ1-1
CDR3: CAGPQGGHHTEAFF
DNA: TGTGCCGGCCCACAGGGGGGGCACCACACTGAAGCTTTCTTT

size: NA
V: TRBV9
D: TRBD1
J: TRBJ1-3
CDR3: CASSAGTDLFSGNTIYF
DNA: TGTGCCAGCAGCGCTGGGACAGATCTTTTCTCTGGAAACACCATATATTTT

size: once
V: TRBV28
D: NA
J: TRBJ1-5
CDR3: CASSFSGHQPQHF
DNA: TGTGCCAGCAGTTTTTCAGGCCATCAGCCCCAGCATTTT

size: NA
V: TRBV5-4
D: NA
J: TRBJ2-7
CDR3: CASSRRGGSYEQYF
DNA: TGTGCCAGCAGCCGTCGTGGAGGCTCCTACGAGCAGTACTTC

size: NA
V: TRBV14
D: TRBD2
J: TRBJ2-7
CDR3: CASSLGGWYEQYF
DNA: TGTGCCAGCAGCCTCGGGGGGTGGTACGAGCAGTACTTC

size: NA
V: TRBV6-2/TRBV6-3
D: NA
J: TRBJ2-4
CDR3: CASSYRVLAKNIQYF
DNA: TGTGCCAGCAGTTACCGCGTACTAGCCAAAAACATTCAGTACTTC

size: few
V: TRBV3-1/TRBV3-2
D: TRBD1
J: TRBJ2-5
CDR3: CASSQLDRKETQYF
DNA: TGTGCCAGCAGCCAACTGGACAGGAAAGAGACCCAGTACTTC

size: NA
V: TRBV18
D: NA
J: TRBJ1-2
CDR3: CASSPFTTTSPLNYGYTF
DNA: TGTGCCAGCTCACCATTTACGACGACTTCCCCCCTAAACTATGGCTACACCTTC

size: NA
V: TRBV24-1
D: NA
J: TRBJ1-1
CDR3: CATSDFVVGGQPEAFF
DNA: TGTGCCACCAGTGATTTTGTAGTCGGGGGGCAACCTGAAGCTTTCTTT

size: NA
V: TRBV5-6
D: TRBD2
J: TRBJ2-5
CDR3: CASSPSGVAQETQYF
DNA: TGTGCCAGCTCACCTAGCGGGGTAGCGCAAGAGACCCAGTACTTC

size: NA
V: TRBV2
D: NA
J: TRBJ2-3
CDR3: CASGGARGDTQYF
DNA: TGTGCCAGCGGGGGGGCCCGGGGAGATACGCAGTATTTT

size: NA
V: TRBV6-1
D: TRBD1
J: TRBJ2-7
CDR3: CASSERAGGRLNEQYF
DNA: TGTGCCAGCAGTGAAAGGGCAGGGGGACGTCTCAACGAGCAGTACTTC

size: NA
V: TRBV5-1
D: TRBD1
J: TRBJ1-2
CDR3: CASKDRGKGYTF
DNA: TGCGCCAGCAAGGACAGGGGGAAAGGCTACACCTTC

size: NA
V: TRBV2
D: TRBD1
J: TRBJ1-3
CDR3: CASLRWDRVYANSGNTIYF
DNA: TGTGCCAGCCTAAGATGGGACAGGGTTTACGCTAACTCTGGAAACACCATATATTTT

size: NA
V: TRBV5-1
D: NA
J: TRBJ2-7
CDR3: CASSLTPGQSYEQYF
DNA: TGCGCCAGCAGCCTTACCCCTGGACAGTCCTACGAGCAGTACTTC

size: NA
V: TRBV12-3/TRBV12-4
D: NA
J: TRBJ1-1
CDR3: CASSSTGNTEAFF
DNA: TGTGCCAGCAGTTCCACCGGGAACACTGAAGCTTTCTTT

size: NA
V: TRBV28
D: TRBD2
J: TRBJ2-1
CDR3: CAPLAGASHEQFF
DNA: TGTGCCCCCCTAGCGGGGGCGTCGCATGAGCAGTTCTTC

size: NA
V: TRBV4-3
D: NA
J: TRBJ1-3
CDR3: CASSQDAPDNSGNTIYF
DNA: TGCGCCAGCAGCCAAGACGCTCCGGACAACTCAGGAAACACCATATATTTT

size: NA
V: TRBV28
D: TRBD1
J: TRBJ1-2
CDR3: CASSLRTGRHGYTF
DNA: TGTGCCAGCAGTTTAAGGACAGGGAGGCATGGCTACACCTTC

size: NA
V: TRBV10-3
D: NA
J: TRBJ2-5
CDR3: CAISDATGGGETQYF
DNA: TGTGCCATCAGTGATGCAACGGGGGGCGGGGAGACCCAGTACTTC

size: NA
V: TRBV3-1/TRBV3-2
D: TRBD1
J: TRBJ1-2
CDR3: CASSHNRGNYGYTF
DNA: TGTGCCAGCAGCCACAACAGGGGGAACTATGGCTACACCTTC

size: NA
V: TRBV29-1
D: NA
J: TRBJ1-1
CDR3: CSVEESRVATEAFF
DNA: TGCAGCGTTGAAGAGAGCCGGGTGGCCACTGAAGCTTTCTTT

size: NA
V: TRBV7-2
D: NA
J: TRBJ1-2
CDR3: CASSFSSTDIWGYTF
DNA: TGTGCCAGCAGCTTTAGCTCCACGGATATATGGGGCTACACCTTC

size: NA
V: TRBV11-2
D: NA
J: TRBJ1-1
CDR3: CASSLGRAYRNTEAFF
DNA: TGTGCCAGCAGCTTAGGGCGGGCTTACCGGAACACTGAAGCTTTCTTT

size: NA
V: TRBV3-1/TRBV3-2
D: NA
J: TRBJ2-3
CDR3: CASSQVMSGDTQYF
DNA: TGTGCCAGCAGCCAAGTGATGTCGGGGGATACGCAGTATTTT

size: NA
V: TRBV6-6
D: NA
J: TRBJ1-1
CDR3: CASSHRVEVKNTEAFF
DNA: TGTGCCAGCAGCCATCGGGTGGAGGTTAAGAACACTGAAGCTTTCTTT

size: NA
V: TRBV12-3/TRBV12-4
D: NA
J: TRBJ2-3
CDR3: CASSLGAGRGYF
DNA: TGTGCCAGCAGTTTAGGAGCGGGCCGGGGGTATTTT

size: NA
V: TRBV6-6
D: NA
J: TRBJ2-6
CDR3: CASSPRTGYSGANVLTF
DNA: TGTGCCAGCAGTCCGCGGACGGGATACTCTGGGGCCAACGTCCTGACTTTC

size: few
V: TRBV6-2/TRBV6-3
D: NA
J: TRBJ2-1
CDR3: CASSWTRGVNEQFF
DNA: TGTGCCAGCAGTTGGACTAGGGGGGTGAATGAGCAGTTCTTC

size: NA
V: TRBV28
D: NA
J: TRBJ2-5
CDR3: CASRGGGLETQYF
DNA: TGTGCCAGCAGAGGGGGGGGCCTGGAGACCCAGTACTTC

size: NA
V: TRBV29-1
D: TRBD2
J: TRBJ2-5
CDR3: CSVEGPQLAGGHETQYF
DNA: TGCAGCGTTGAGGGTCCCCAGCTAGCGGGGGGCCACGAGACCCAGTACTTC

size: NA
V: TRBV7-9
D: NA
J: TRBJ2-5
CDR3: CASTPRGGGLGETQYF
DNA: TGTGCCAGCACCCCCCGTGGGGGCGGCCTGGGGGAGACCCAGTACTTC

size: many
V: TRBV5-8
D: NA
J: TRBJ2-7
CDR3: CASSLLREQYF
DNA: TGTGCCAGCAGCTTACTACGGGAGCAGTACTTC

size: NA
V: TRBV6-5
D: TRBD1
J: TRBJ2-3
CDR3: CASSPRDRRTDTQYF
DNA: TGTGCCAGCAGTCCCCGGGACAGAAGGACAGATACGCAGTATTTT

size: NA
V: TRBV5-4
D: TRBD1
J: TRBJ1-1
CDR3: CASRTGTGNTEAFF
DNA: TGTGCCAGCAGAACCGGGACAGGGAACACTGAAGCTTTCTTT

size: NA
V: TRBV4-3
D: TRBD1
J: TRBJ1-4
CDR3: CASSQGQGVDEKLFF
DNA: TGCGCCAGCAGCCAGGGACAGGGTGTAGATGAAAAACTGTTTTTT